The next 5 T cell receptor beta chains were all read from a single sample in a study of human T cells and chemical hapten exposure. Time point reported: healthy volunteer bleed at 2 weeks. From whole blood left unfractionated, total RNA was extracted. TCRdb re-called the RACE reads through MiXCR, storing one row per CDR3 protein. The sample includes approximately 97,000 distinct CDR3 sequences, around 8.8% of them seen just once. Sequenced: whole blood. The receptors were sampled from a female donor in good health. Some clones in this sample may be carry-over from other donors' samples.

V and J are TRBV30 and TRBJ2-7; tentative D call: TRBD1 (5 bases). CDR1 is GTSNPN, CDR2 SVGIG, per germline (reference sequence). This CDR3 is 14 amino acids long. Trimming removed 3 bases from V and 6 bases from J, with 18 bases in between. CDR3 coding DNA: TGTGCCTGGAGGACCCCAGGGCCCACGGGCGAGCAGTACTTC. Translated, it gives CAWRTPGPTGEQYF.

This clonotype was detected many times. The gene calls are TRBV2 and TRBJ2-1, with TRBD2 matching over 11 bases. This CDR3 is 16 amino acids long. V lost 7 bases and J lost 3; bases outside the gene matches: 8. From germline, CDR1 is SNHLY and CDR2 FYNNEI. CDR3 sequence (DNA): TGTGCCAGCAAACTAATGGGACTAGCGGACTACAATGAGCAGTTCTTC. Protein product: CASKLMGLADYNEQFF.

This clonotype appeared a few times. CDR3 sequence (DNA): TGTGCCAGCAGCTTAGGGGGCAGGAATAGCAATCAGCCCCAGCATTTT. This sequence encodes CASSLGGRNSNQPQHF. The chain joins TRBV7-8 to TRBJ1-5; tentative D call: TRBD1 (5 bases). CDR3 length: 16 residues. V lost 1 base and J 0 bases, leaving 10 bases between the germline ends. Germline CDR1 is SGHVS and CDR2 is FQNEAQ.

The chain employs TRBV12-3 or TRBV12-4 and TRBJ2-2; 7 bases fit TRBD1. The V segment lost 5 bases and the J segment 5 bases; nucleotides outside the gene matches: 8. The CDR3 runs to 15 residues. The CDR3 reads CASSLRQGWTGELFF. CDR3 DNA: TGTGCCAGCAGTCTTCGACAGGGCTGGACCGGGGAGCTGTTTTTT.

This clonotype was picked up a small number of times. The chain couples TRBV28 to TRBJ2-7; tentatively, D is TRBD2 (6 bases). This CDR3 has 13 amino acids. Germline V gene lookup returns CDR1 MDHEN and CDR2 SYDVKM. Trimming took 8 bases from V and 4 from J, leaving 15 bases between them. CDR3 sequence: CASSTRAEYEQYF. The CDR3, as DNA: TGTGCCAGCTCGACTAGGGCCGAGTACGAGCAGTACTTC.